This TCR beta chain was documented in a study of blood T cell repertoires in COVID-19. Study at large: Researchers got acute and convalescent COVID-19 samples from the United States, Italy and Spain. From T cells, B-cell-depleted T cells, or PBMCs came the material, which was cDNA or gDNA.

Germline-derived CDR1 and CDR2 are LGHDT and YNNKEL (reference sequence). The CDR3 contains 11 residues. V dropped 4 bases and J dropped 8 bases, with 8 bases sitting between them. Original data processing: Counts of nucleated cells, estimated from reference gene primer amplification, were obtained. Profiled with immunoSEQ multiplex PCR; TCRdb holds only in-frame clones, not every one. That table supplies the V and J calls and clone size; D and trimming were determined from the DNA. Of approximately 50,000 clones listed, 65% to 85% are singletons. Patients in Seattle were enrolled during active infection, then followed longitudinally.

This chain uses TRBV3-1 (or the pseudogene TRBV3-2) with TRBJ1-2; D gene unclear. The source is a man of 80 years or more with COVID-19, enrolled during active disease. The sequenced sample consisted of peripheral blood. The CDR3 protein is CASSPTAGYTF. In DNA, the CDR3 is TGTGCCAGCAGCCCTACCGCGGGCTACACCTTC.